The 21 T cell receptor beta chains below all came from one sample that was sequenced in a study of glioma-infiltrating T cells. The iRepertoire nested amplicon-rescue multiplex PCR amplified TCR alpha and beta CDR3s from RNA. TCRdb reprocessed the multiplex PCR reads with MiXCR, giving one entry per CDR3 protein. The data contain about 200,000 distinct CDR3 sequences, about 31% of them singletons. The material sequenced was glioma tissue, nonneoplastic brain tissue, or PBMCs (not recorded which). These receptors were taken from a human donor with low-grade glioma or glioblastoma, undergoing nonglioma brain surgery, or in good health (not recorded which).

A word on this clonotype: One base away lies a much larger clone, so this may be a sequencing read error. DNA for the CDR3: TGTGCCAGTGGAGGCGGGAGCGCAGATACGCAGTATTTT. Protein: CASGGGSADTQYF. The chain combines TRBV19 with TRBJ2-3; 7 bases map to TRBD2. CDR3 length: 13 residues. V was clipped by 8 bases and J by 4 bases; unmatched bases: 6. Germline V gene lookup returns CDR1 LNHDA and CDR2 SQIVND (reference sequence).

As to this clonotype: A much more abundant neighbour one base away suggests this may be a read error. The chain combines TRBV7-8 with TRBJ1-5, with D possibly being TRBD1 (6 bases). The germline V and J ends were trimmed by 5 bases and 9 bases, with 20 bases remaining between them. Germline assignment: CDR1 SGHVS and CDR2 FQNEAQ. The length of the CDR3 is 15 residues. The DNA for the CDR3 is TGTGCCAGCAGCCCTGACAGGCTAGCCCATCGGCCCCAGCATTTT. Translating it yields CASSPDRLAHRPQHF.

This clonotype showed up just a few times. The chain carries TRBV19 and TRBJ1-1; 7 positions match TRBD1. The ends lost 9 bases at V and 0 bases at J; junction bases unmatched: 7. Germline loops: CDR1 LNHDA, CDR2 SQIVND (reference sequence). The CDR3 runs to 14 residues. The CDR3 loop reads CASESQGMNTEAFF. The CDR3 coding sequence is TGTGCCAGCGAGTCACAGGGGATGAACACTGAAGCTTTCTTT.

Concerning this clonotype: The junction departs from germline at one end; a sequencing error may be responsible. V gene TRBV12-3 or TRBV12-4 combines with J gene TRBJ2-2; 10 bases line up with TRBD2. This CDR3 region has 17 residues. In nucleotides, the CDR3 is TGTTCCAGCAGTTTTGAGACTAGCGGGCGGAACACCGGGGAGCTGTTTTTT. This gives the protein CSSSFETSGRNTGELFF.

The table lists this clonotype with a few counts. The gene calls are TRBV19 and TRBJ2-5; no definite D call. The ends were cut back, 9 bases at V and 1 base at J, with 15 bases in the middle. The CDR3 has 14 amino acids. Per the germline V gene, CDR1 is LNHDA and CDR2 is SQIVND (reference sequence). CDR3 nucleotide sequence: TGTGCCAGCAACTACGGACCGAGCCAAGAGACCCAGTACTTC. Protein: CASNYGPSQETQYF.

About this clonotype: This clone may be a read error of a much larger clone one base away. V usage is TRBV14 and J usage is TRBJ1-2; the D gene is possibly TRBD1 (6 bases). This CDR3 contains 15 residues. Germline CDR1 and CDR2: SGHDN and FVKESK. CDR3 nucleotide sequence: TGTACCAGCAGCCAAGATCATGGCAGGGGCTATGGCTACACCTTC. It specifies CTSSQDHGRGYGYTF.

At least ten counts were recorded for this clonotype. The CDR3 protein is CSVAGTGGYGYTF. The CDR3 nucleotides read TGCAGCGTTGCCGGGACAGGGGGTTATGGCTACACCTTC. V and J are TRBV29-1 and TRBJ1-2; 11 positions match TRBD1. With 4 bases clipped from V and 5 bases from J, the junction kept 3 bases outside the gene matches. The CDR3 runs 13 residues. Germline assignment: CDR1 SQVTM and CDR2 ANQGSEA.

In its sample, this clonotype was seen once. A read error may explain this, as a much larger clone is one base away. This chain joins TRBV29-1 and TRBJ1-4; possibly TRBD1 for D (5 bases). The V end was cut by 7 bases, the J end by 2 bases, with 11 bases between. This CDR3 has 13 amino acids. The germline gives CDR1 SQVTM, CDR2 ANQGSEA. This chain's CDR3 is CSGWDLTNEKLFF. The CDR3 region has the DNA TGCAGCGGCTGGGACCTGACTAATGAAAAACTGTTTTTT.

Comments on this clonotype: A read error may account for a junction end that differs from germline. The CDR3 DNA sequence: TGTGCCAGCAGTTACTCGCTAGGGGCGTCTAACTATTGCTACACCTTC. Protein product: CASSYSLGASNYCYTF. The rearrangement links TRBV6-6 to TRBJ1-2; D perhaps matches TRBD1 (5 bases). This CDR3 spans 16 amino acids. Per germline, CDR1 MNHNY and CDR2 SVGAGI (reference sequence).

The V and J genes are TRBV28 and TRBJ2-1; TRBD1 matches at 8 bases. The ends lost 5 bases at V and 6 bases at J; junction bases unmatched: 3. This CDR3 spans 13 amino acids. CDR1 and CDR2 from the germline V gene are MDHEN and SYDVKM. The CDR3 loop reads CASSTGTGNEQFF. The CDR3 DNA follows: TGTGCCAGCAGTACCGGGACAGGCAATGAGCAGTTCTTC.

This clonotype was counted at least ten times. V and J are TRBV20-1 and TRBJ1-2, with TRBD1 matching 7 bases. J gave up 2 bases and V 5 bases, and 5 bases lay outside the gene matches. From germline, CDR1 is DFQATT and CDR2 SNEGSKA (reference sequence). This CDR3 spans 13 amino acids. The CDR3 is CSAPNRGNYGYTF. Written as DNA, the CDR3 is TGCAGTGCTCCCAACAGGGGAAACTATGGCTACACCTTC.

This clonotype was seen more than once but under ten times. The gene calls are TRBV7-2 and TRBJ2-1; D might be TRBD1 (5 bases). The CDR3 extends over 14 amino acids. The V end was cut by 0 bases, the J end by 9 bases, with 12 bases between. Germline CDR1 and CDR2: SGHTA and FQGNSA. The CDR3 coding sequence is TGTGCCAGCAGCTTAGCGGGGTCAGGGTTTGAGCAGTTCTTC. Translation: CASSLAGSGFEQFF.

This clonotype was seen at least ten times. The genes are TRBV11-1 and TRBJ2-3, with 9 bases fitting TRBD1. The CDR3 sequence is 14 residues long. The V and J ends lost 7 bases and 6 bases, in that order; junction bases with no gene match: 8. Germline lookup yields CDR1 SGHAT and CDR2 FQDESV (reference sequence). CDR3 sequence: CASTWDRAGDTQYF. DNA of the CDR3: TGTGCCAGCACCTGGGACAGGGCAGGGGATACGCAGTATTTT.

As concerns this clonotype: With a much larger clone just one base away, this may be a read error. CDR3 DNA sequence: TGTGCCAGCAGCGGGCGTGCTGAGCAGTTCTTC. This gives the protein CASSGRAEQFF. The chain uses TRBV5-4 and TRBJ2-1; the D is unclear. The ends were cut back, 4 bases at V and 9 bases at J, with 8 bases in the middle. Germline lookup yields CDR1 SGHNT and CDR2 YYREEE (reference sequence). The CDR3 length is 11 residues.

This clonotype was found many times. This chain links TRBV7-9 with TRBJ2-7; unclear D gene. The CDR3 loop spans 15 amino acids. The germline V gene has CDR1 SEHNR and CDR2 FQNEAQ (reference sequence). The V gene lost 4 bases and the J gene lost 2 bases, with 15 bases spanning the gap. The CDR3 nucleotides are TGTGCCAGCAGCTCCCGGCAGACGTCAACCTACGAGCAGTACTTC. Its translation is CASSSRQTSTYEQYF.

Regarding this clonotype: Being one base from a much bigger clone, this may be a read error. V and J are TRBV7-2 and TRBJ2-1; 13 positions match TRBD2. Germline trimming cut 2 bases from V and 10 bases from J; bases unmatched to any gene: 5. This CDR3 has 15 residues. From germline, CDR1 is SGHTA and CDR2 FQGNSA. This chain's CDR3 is CASSLWTSGSGEQFF. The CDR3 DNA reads TGTGCCAGCAGCTTATGGACTAGCGGGAGCGGAGAGCAGTTCTTC.

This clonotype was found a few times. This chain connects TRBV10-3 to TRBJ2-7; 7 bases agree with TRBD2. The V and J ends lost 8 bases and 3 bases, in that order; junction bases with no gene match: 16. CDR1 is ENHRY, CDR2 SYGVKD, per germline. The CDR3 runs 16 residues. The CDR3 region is CAIRLSWEGNYYEQYF. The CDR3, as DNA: TGTGCCATCCGACTATCTTGGGAGGGGAATTACTACGAGCAGTACTTC.

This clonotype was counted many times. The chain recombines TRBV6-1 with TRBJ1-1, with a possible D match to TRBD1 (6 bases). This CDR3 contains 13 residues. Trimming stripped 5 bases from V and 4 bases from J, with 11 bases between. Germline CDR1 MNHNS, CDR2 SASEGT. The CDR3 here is CASSKRGGTEAFF. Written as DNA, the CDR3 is TGTGCCAGCAGTAAGAGGGGGGGCACTGAAGCTTTCTTT.

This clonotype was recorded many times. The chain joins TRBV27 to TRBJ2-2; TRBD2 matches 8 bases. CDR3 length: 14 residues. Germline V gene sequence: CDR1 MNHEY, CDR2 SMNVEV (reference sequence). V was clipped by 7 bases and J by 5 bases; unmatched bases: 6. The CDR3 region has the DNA TGTGCCAGCATCAGAGCGGGAGCTACCGGGGAGCTGTTTTTT. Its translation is CASIRAGATGELFF.

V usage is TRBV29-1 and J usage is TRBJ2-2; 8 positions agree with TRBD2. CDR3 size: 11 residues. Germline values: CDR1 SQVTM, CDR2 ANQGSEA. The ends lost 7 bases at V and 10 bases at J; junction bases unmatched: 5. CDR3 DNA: TGCAGCGCGGGGGGGGATTTGGAGCTGTTTTTT. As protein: CSAGGDLELFF.

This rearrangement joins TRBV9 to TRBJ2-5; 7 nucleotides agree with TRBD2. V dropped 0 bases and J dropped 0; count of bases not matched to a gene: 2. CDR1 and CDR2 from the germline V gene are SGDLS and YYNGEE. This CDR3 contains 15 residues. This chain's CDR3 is CASSVEGGYQETQYF. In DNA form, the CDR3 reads TGTGCCAGCAGCGTAGAGGGAGGGTACCAAGAGACCCAGTACTTC.